This T cell receptor (beta chain) was recovered during a study of cytomegalovirus exposure and HLA in healthy donors. Background on the study: According to later analysis, the same platform produced the 120 validation and several hundred first-cohort repertoires. Study-wide points: Associated with cytomegalovirus, according to the listing, were around 160 TCR beta chains. High sensitivity and specificity were reportedly achieved when the classifier diagnosed cytomegalovirus status.

Profiled with immunoSEQ multiplex PCR; TCRdb holds only in-frame clones, not every one. The table records 150,000 to 200,000 clones, 88% of them present only once. Trimming stripped 0 bases from V and 7 bases from J, with 13 bases between. This CDR3 is built from 15 residues. Germline V gene data show CDR1 as SGHRS and CDR2 as YFSETQ. As to this clone: Its antigen is undetermined.

The chain has TRBV5-1 and TRBJ2-2, with D possibly TRBD1 on 6 matching bases. Sequenced material: PBMCs. This TCR was sampled from a man younger than 35 in good health and CMV-seronegative. CDR3 sequence: CASSLGTVPFGELFF. For the CDR3, the DNA is TGCGCCAGCAGCTTGGGGACAGTACCATTCGGGGAGCTGTTTTTT. Combining the CDR3 with reference TRBV5-1 and TRBJ2-2 gives the whole variable domain KAGVTQTPRYLIKTRGQQVTLSCSPISGHRSVSWYQQTPGQGLQFLFEYFSETQRNKGNFPGRFSGRQFSNSRSEMNVSTLELGDSALYLCASSLGTVPFGELFFGEGSRLTVL.